Below are 8 T cell receptor beta chains sequenced from a single sample in a study of monozygotic twins with inflammatory bowel disease. Following a re-call of the 5' RACE reads, TCRdb has one entry per CDR3 protein and lacks DNA. This listing includes 330,000 or so distinct CDR3 sequences. Sequences were obtained from blood. The source of these receptors is a human donor with ulcerative colitis or Crohn's disease, or a healthy co-twin of an affected twin (not recorded which).

This chain links TRBV5-1 with TRBJ2-5; TCRdb gives TRBD2 as the D gene, but with no DNA this cannot be confirmed. This CDR3 comprises 16 residues. Germline CDR1 SGHRS, CDR2 YFSETQ. Here the CDR3 reads CASSQRTVSFQETQYF.

J is TRBJ1-1 and V is TRBV20-1. The CDR3 has 13 residues. The V gene's germline CDR1 is DFQATT and CDR2 SNEGSKA (reference sequence). CDR3 region: CSARKSENTEAFF.

The rearrangement joins TRBV10-1 to TRBJ1-5; TCRdb's D gene call, TRBD1, goes unchecked for lack of DNA. In germline, CDR1 is WNHNN, CDR2 SYGVQD (reference sequence). The CDR3 runs to 13 residues. The CDR3 reads CASSEYRGQPQHF.

The chain is built from TRBV9 and TRBJ2-2; as DNA is missing, the TRBD1 call by TCRdb cannot be tested. The CDR3 length is 16 residues. From germline, CDR1 is SGDLS and CDR2 YYNGEE. The CDR3 loop reads CASSVGGHVRSGELFF.

The genes are TRBV20-1 and TRBJ1-1. Germline-derived CDR1 and CDR2 are DFQATT and SNEGSKA (reference sequence). This CDR3 spans 13 amino acids. CDR3 in amino acids: CSVSGLQNTEAFF.

The chain combines TRBV6-1 with TRBJ1-1. CDR3 length: 13 residues. Germline V lookup: CDR1 MNHNS, CDR2 SASEGT. The CDR3 here is CASRSEGITEAFF.

The chain couples TRBV28 to TRBJ2-7. Germline loops: CDR1 MDHEN, CDR2 SYDVKM. The CDR3 consists of 12 residues. CDR3: CASSQFDKEQYF.

J is TRBJ1-6 and V is TRBV20-1; TCRdb calls TRBD1, which cannot be checked without DNA. The germline CDR1 and CDR2 sequences are DFQATT and SNEGSKA (reference sequence). This CDR3 region has 14 residues. Here the CDR3 reads CSASYHGPPRALHF.